A single sample is the source of the 24 T cell receptor beta chains below, sequenced in a study of T-cell reconstitution after alpha-beta-depleted transplantation in children. A TCRbeta library incorporating unique molecular identifiers was prepared. TCRdb itself ran the PCR reads through MiXCR, one entry per CDR3 protein. The profile shows some 640,000 distinct CDR3 sequences, 16% of them singletons. The sample here was PBMCs from the stem cell graft donor, taken from the stem cell graft. The origin of the receptors is a human donor who donated a stem cell graft to a child with acute myeloid leukemia.

The V and J genes are TRBV7-9 and TRBJ2-5; D unresolved. CDR1 SEHNR and CDR2 FQNEAQ come from the germline V gene (reference sequence). This CDR3 is 17 amino acids long. V was pared by 3 bases and J by 5 bases, with 22 bases between. The CDR3 reads CASSFTSPGLFSETQYF. The CDR3 bases are TGTGCCAGCAGCTTTACATCTCCGGGTCTATTCTCCGAGACCCAGTACTTC.

This clonotype was recorded many times. The chain uses TRBV11-2 and TRBJ1-6, with 7 bases fitting TRBD1. V trimming: 2 bases; J trimming: 0 bases; junction bases outside the gene matches: 7. The CDR3 contains 18 residues. Germline lookup yields CDR1 SGHAT and CDR2 FQNNGV. The CDR3 nucleotides are TGTGCCAGCAGCTTAAAGGGGGCAGGTAGCTCCTATAATTCACCCCTCCACTTT. Translated: CASSLKGAGSSYNSPLHF. Combining the CDR3 with reference TRBV11-2 and TRBJ1-6 gives the whole variable domain EAGVAQSPRYKIIEKRQSVAFWCNPISGHATLYWYQQILGQGPKLLIQFQNNGVVDDSQLPKDRFSAERLKGVDSTLKIQPAKLEDSAVYLCASSLKGAGSSYNSPLHFGNGTRLTVT.

This clonotype has a count of ten or more. This chain links TRBV15 with TRBJ2-7, with TRBD1 matching 7 bases. Unmatched junction bases numbered 13, after V lost 3 bases and J lost 2 bases. Germline CDR1 LNHNV, CDR2 YYDKDF (reference sequence). This CDR3 has 17 amino acids. Here the CDR3 DNA reads TGTGCCACCAGCAGGGAGTTTTCCGGACAGGATACCTACGAGCAGTACTTC. Its protein is CATSREFSGQDTYEQYF.

This clonotype occurred a few times. The genes are TRBV6-5 and TRBJ1-6; possibly TRBD1 for D (6 bases). The CDR3 spans 17 residues. Germline CDR1 is MNHEY and CDR2 is SVGAGI. The V end was cut by 2 bases, the J end by 5 bases, with 16 bases between. In DNA, the CDR3 is TGTGCCAGCAGTTACGGCCCCCGGACAGAGGATAATTCACCCCTCCACTTT. This sequence encodes CASSYGPRTEDNSPLHF.

This clonotype came up a few times. The CDR3 nucleotides read TGTGCCACCAGCAACAGGGGTACTAGCACAGATACGCAGTATTTT. Amino acids: CATSNRGTSTDTQYF. The V call is TRBV15, the J call TRBJ2-3; TRBD1 aligns across 7 bases. The CDR3 is 15 amino acids. Trimming removed 4 bases from V and 0 bases from J; junction bases left unmatched: 4. The germline V gene has CDR1 LNHNV and CDR2 YYDKDF (reference sequence).

This clonotype was recorded many times. Its ends do not fully match the called genes, so a read error is possible. The J gene is TRBJ2-1, the V gene TRBV7-2; possibly TRBD2 for D (5 bases). CDR1 is SGHTA, CDR2 FQGNSA, per germline. The CDR3 consists of 14 residues. In nucleotides, the CDR3 is TGTGCCAGCAGCTTAGTGTCTAGCTACGATGAGCAGTTCTTC. Amino acid sequence: CASSLVSSYDEQFF.

This clonotype was seen many times. V gene TRBV29-1 combines with J gene TRBJ2-7; 10 bases align to TRBD1. The germline CDR1 and CDR2 sequences are SQVTM and ANQGSEA. V lost 5 bases and J lost 7; bases outside the gene matches: 8. This CDR3 has 13 residues. CDR3 loop: CSVITGTGEEQYV. The CDR3 DNA is TGCAGCGTTATTACCGGGACAGGGGAAGAGCAGTACGTC.

This clonotype was observed many times. The chain recombines TRBV20-1 with TRBJ2-7; TRBD2 matches 8 bases. Per the germline V gene, CDR1 is DFQATT and CDR2 is SNEGSKA (reference sequence). Germline trimming cut 0 bases from V and 6 bases from J; bases unmatched to any gene: 13. The CDR3 is 16 amino acids. In DNA form, the CDR3 reads TGCAGTGCTAGAGATCGGGCCGTCGGGGGGGCATCCGAGCAGTACTTC. The encoded protein is CSARDRAVGGASEQYF.

This clonotype has a count of ten or more. The chain carries TRBV12-3 or TRBV12-4 and TRBJ1-1; possibly TRBD1 for D (6 bases). The CDR3 is made up of 15 amino acids. V lost 2 bases and J 7 bases, leaving 17 bases between the germline ends. The CDR3 DNA is TGTGCCAGCAGTTTACCACAGGCCTCAGGGGATGAAGCTTTCTTT. This sequence encodes CASSLPQASGDEAFF.

This clonotype was detected many times. The CDR3 DNA reads as TGCAGCGTTGACCTGGGTCGGGAGACCCAGTACTTC. Translating gives CSVDLGRETQYF. The chain employs TRBV29-1 and TRBJ2-5; no reliable D call. CDR3 length: 12 amino acids. The germline V gene encodes CDR1 SQVTM and CDR2 ANQGSEA. Trimming left V 3 bases short and J 5 bases short, with 10 bases between.

This clonotype showed up many times. V and J are TRBV20-1 and TRBJ1-1; TRBD1 aligns across 8 bases. V lost 1 base and J lost 1; bases outside the gene matches: 5. Germline V gives CDR1 DFQATT, CDR2 SNEGSKA (reference sequence). This CDR3 comprises 15 residues. The CDR3 reads CSARVRGRGNTEAFF. The CDR3 region has the DNA TGCAGTGCTAGAGTCAGGGGGCGGGGGAACACTGAAGCTTTCTTT.

The V call is TRBV20-1, the J call TRBJ2-3; no clear D. The CDR3 spans 14 residues. V was shortened by 0 bases and J by 2 bases, with 9 bases between the two germline ends. Germline V lookup: CDR1 DFQATT, CDR2 SNEGSKA (reference sequence). The DNA for the CDR3 is TGCAGTGCTAGAGAAGGCGTCACCACAGATACGCAGTATTTT. Encoded protein: CSAREGVTTDTQYF.

In its sample, this clonotype was seen many times. This chain connects TRBV10-3 to TRBJ2-1, with 7 bases fitting TRBD2. The CDR3 loop spans 15 amino acids. CDR1 is ENHRY and CDR2 is SYGVKD in the germline V gene. J was trimmed by 2 bases and V by 4 bases; bases with no gene match: 5. CDR3 sequence (DNA): TGTGCCATCAGTGTGGGGCTAGCGGCCTACAATGAGCAGTTCTTC. This encodes CAISVGLAAYNEQFF.

This clonotype was counted at least ten times. The chain is built from TRBV20-1 and TRBJ2-3; 10 nucleotides match TRBD1. The CDR3 is 14 amino acids. The V segment lost 7 bases and the J segment 3 bases; nucleotides outside the gene matches: 7. The germline gives CDR1 DFQATT, CDR2 SNEGSKA (reference sequence). The CDR3 protein is CSVVPGQGTDTQYF. As DNA, the CDR3 is TGCAGTGTTGTACCGGGACAGGGGACAGATACGCAGTATTTT.

This clonotype was counted ten times or more. The chain couples TRBV20-1 to TRBJ2-7; D might be TRBD2 (6 bases). Germline-derived CDR1 and CDR2 are DFQATT and SNEGSKA (reference sequence). The CDR3 extends over 15 amino acids. Trimming took 3 bases from V and 5 from J, leaving 20 bases between them. The CDR3 reads CSASRSGGTGHEQYF. CDR3 DNA: TGCAGTGCTAGCCGGTCGGGCGGGACCGGCCACGAGCAGTACTTC.

This chain links TRBV27 with TRBJ2-1, with D tentatively TRBD2 (5 bases). The V gene's germline CDR1 is MNHEY and CDR2 SMNVEV (reference sequence). This CDR3 spans 14 amino acids. V was clipped by 4 bases and J by 4 bases, with 11 bases between them. This chain's CDR3 is CASSSLKRYNEQFF. CDR3 DNA sequence: TGTGCCAGCAGTTCCCTTAAGCGGTACAATGAGCAGTTCTTC.

The chain carries TRBV12-3 or TRBV12-4 and TRBJ2-3; D unresolved. CDR3 length equals 13 residues. Trimming took off 6 bases at V and 11 bases at J, with 18 bases between the two ends. CDR3 coding DNA: TGTGCCAGCAGCCAGCTTGAGTCAGCGAGGCAGTATTTT. Encoded protein: CASSQLESARQYF.

The chain carries TRBV5-1 and TRBJ1-5; unclear D gene. Germline loops: CDR1 SGHRS, CDR2 YFSETQ. The V and J ends lost 5 bases and 0 bases respectively, with 15 bases between them. The CDR3 covers 16 residues. The CDR3: CASRDPGPDSNQPQHF. In nucleotides, the CDR3 is TGCGCCAGCAGGGACCCCGGGCCCGATAGCAATCAGCCCCAGCATTTT. The complete variable domain, with remaining parts taken from reference TRBV5-1 and TRBJ1-5, reads KAGVTQTPRYLIKTRGQQVTLSCSPISGHRSVSWYQQTPGQGLQFLFEYFSETQRNKGNFPGRFSGRQFSNSRSEMNVSTLELGDSALYLCASRDPGPDSNQPQHFGDGTRLSIL.

This clonotype was seen a few times. This chain links TRBV6-6 with TRBJ2-5; D not resolved. The V end lost 9 bases, the J end lost 5 bases, and 13 bases lay between the germline ends. CDR3 length: 12 amino acids. Germline lookup yields CDR1 MNHNY and CDR2 SVGAGI (reference sequence). CDR3 sequence: CASTEDGETQYF. In DNA, the CDR3 is TGTGCCAGTACAGAGGACGGGGAGACCCAGTACTTC.

This clonotype was counted ten times or more. The V gene is TRBV20-1, the J gene TRBJ1-1; a possible D gene is TRBD1 (5 bases). The CDR3 has 14 amino acids. V gave up 3 bases and J gave up 1 base, with 12 bases separating them. CDR1 and CDR2 (germline): DFQATT, SNEGSKA (reference sequence). CDR3 DNA sequence: TGCAGTGCTAGTAAAGGGACGGCGAACACTGAAGCTTTCTTT. It encodes CSASKGTANTEAFF.

This clonotype was detected ten times or more. The V and J genes are TRBV20-1 and TRBJ2-5, with 7 bases that match TRBD2. The germline gives CDR1 DFQATT, CDR2 SNEGSKA (reference sequence). J lost 5 bases, V lost 4 bases, and 7 bases had no gene match. The CDR3 length is 13 residues. The CDR3 spells CSATPGGIETQYF. CDR3 DNA sequence: TGCAGTGCTACACCGGGGGGAATCGAGACCCAGTACTTC.

In DNA, the CDR3 is TGCAGTGCTAGAGGCAGGGAAAACCGGAACACCGGGGAGCTGTTTTTT. It specifies CSARGRENRNTGELFF. This sequence joins TRBV20-1 and TRBJ2-2; tentatively, D is TRBD1 (5 bases). The V end was cut by 1 base, the J end by 1 base, with 13 bases between. In germline, CDR1 is DFQATT, CDR2 SNEGSKA (reference sequence). The CDR3 spans 16 residues.

This clonotype occurred a few times. The chain recombines TRBV20-1 with TRBJ1-3; D uncertain. Germline V gene sequence: CDR1 DFQATT, CDR2 SNEGSKA (reference sequence). The CDR3 is 15 amino acids. Trimming stripped 2 bases from V and 3 bases from J, with 14 bases between. Written as DNA, the CDR3 is TGCAGTGCTAGACCAGTTACAGAGCTTGGAAACACCATATATTTT. This translates into CSARPVTELGNTIYF.

There are a few counts of this clonotype. The chain joins TRBV25-1 to TRBJ1-1; 7 bases agree with TRBD1. CDR3 length: 15 amino acids. J lost 6 bases, V lost 4 bases, and 11 bases had no gene match. CDR1 is MGHDK and CDR2 is SYGVNS in the germline V gene. The CDR3: CASSALDRADPEAFF. CDR3 coding DNA: TGTGCCAGCAGTGCCCTAGACAGGGCCGACCCTGAAGCTTTCTTT.